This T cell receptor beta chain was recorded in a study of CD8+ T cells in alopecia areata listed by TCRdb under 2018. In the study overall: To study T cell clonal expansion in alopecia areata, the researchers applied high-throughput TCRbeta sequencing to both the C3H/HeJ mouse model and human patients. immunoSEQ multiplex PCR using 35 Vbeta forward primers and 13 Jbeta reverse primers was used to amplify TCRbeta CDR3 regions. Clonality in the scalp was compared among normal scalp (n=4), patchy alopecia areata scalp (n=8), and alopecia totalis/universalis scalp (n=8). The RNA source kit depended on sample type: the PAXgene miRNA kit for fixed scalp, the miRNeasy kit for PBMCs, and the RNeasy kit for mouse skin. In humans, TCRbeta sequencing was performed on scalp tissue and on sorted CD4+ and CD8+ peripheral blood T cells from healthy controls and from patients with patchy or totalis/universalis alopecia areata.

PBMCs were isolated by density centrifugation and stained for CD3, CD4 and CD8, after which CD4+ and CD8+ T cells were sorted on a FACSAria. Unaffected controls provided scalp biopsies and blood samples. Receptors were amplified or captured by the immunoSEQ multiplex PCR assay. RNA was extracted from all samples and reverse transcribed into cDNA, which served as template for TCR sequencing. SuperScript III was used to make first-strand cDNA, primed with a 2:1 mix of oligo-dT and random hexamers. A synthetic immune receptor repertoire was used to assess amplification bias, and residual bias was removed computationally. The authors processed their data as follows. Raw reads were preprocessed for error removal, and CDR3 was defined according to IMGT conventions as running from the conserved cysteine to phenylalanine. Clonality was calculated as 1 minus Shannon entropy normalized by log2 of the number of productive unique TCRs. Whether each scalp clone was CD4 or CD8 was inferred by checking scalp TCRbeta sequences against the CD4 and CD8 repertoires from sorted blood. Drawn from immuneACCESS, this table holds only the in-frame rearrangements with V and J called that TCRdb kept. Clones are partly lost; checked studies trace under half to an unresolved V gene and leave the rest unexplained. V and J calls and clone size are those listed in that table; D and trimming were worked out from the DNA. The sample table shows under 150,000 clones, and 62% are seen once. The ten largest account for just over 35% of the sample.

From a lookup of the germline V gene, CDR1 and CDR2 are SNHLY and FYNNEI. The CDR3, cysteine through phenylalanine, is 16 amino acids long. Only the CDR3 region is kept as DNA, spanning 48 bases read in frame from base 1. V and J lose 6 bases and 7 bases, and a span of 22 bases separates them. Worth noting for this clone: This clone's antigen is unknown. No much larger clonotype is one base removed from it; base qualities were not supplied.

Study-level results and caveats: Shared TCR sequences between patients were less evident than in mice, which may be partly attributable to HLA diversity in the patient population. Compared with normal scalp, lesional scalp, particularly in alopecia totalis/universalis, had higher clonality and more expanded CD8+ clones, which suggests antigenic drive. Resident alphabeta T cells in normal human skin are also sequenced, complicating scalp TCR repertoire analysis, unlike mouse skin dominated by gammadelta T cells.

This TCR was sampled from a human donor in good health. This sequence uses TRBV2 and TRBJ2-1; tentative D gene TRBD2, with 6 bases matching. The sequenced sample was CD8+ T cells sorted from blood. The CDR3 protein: CASRGSEGGALNEQFF. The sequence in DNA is TGTGCCAGCAGGGGGTCGGAAGGAGGGGCGTTGAATGAGCAGTTCTTC.